Each of the 24 T cell receptor beta chains below was sequenced from the same sample in a study of cytomegalovirus exposure and HLA in healthy donors. With 60 Vbeta and 13 Jbeta primers, the PCR was carried out. The table came from immunoSEQ multiplex PCR; TCRdb's copy has only in-frame clones and leaves some out. The listing records 80,000 to 100,000 clones. The sequencing sample was made of PBMCs. The receptors were gathered from a woman aged 25 to 45 in good health and CMV-seronegative.

The gene calls are TRBV15 and TRBJ2-3, with D unresolved. This CDR3 comprises 14 residues. V gave up 5 bases and J gave up 2 bases, with 11 bases separating them. CDR1 is LNHNV, CDR2 YYDKDF, per germline (reference sequence). The CDR3: CATSVGASTDTQYF. The DNA of the CDR3 is TGTGCCACCAGCGTAGGAGCCTCCACAGATACGCAGTATTTT. Complete variable domain (other parts from reference TRBV15 and TRBJ2-3): DAMVIQNPRYQVTQFGKPVTLSCSQTLNHNVMYWYQQKSSQAPKLLFHYYDKDFNNEADTPDNFQSRRPNTSFCFLDIRSPGLGDTAMYLCATSVGASTDTQYFGPGTRLTVL.

The CDR3 reads CASSGGQGNYEQYF. The CDR3 DNA follows: TGTGCCAGCAGCGGGGGACAGGGTAACTACGAGCAGTACTTC. The chain carries TRBV7-6 and TRBJ2-7; 9 bases agree with TRBD1. The CDR3 covers 14 residues. The trim removed 5 bases at V and 3 bases at J, leaving 5 bases unmatched. Germline V lookup: CDR1 SGHVS, CDR2 FNYEAQ.

The chain combines TRBV5-4 with TRBJ1-2; possibly TRBD1 for D (5 bases). Germline lookup yields CDR1 SGHNT and CDR2 YYREEE (reference sequence). CDR3 length: 12 residues. Trimming took off 4 bases at V and 4 bases at J, with 8 bases between the two ends. CDR3 DNA: TGTGCCAGCAGCGTCCAGGGCTATGGCTACACCTTC. Encoded protein: CASSVQGYGYTF. The full variable domain, rest sourced from reference TRBV5-4 and TRBJ1-2, is ETGVTQSPTHLIKTRGQQVTLRCSSQSGHNTVSWYQQALGQGPQFIFQYYREEENGRGNFPPRFSGLQFPNYSSELNVNALELDDSALYLCASSVQGYGYTFGSGTRLTVV.

The chain links TRBV9 to TRBJ2-1, with 11 nucleotides matching TRBD2. The junction had 10 bases not matched to a gene; V was cut back by 7 bases and J by 4 bases. This CDR3 comprises 16 residues. The germline V gene encodes CDR1 SGDLS and CDR2 YYNGEE. The CDR3 DNA reads TGTGCCAGCGGTAGCTCCATAGCGGGGGGGTACAATGAGCAGTTCTTC. It encodes CASGSSIAGGYNEQFF.

V is TRBV9 and J is TRBJ2-5; possible D gene TRBD2, 6 bases. CDR1 and CDR2 from the germline V gene are SGDLS and YYNGEE. This CDR3 is built from 16 residues. V lost 0 bases to trimming and J lost 5 bases, with 17 bases between them. CDR3 sequence reads: CASSVAGHSGGETQYF. The CDR3 nucleotides are TGTGCCAGCAGCGTAGCCGGCCACTCCGGAGGGGAGACCCAGTACTTC. Looking up the rest from reference TRBV9 and TRBJ2-5 gives the full variable domain: DSGVTQTPKHLITATGQRVTLRCSPRSGDLSVYWYQQSLDQGLQFLIQYYNGEERAKGNILERFSAQQFPDLHSELNLSSLELGDSALYFCASSVAGHSGGETQYFGPGTRLLVL.

The chain uses TRBV7-8 and TRBJ1-6, with 10 bases fitting TRBD1. CDR3 length: 16 residues. Unmatched junction bases numbered 6, after V lost 1 base and J lost 9 bases. Germline V CDR1 and CDR2: SGHVS, FQNEAQ. CDR3 sequence: CASSLVDRGQGSPLHF. CDR3 DNA: TGTGCCAGCAGCTTAGTCGACAGGGGGCAGGGTTCACCCCTCCACTTT.

CDR3 sequence reads: CASSLDRGIEQYF. In nucleotides, the CDR3 is TGTGCCAGCAGCTTGGACAGGGGAATCGAGCAGTACTTC. The gene calls are TRBV27 and TRBJ2-7, with 9 bases identical to TRBD1. The CDR3 contains 13 residues. Germline V lookup: CDR1 MNHEY, CDR2 SMNVEV (reference sequence). Trimming took 6 bases from V and 6 from J; bases not matched to a gene: 6.

The V and J genes are TRBV5-1 and TRBJ1-1, with 10 nucleotides matching TRBD1. Per the germline V gene, CDR1 is SGHRS and CDR2 is YFSETQ. The CDR3 covers 17 residues. The junction had 9 bases not matched to a gene; V was cut back by 4 bases and J by 0 bases. CDR3 loop: CASSPRPGTGVNTEAFF. The CDR3 coding sequence is TGCGCCAGCAGCCCACGTCCCGGGACAGGGGTGAACACTGAAGCTTTCTTT.

The chain recombines TRBV27 with TRBJ2-7, with 8 bases matching TRBD1. The CDR3 loop spans 16 amino acids. The germline V gene has CDR1 MNHEY and CDR2 SMNVEV (reference sequence). V lost 4 bases, J lost 3 bases, and 11 bases stayed unmatched. As DNA, the CDR3 is TGTGCCAGCAGTTCCGCCCCCGGGACAGGCATCTACGAGCAGTACTTC. This encodes CASSSAPGTGIYEQYF.

V is TRBV29-1 and J is TRBJ2-2; maybe TRBD1 (6 bases). CDR1 is SQVTM and CDR2 is ANQGSEA in the germline V gene. The germline V and J ends were trimmed by 3 bases and 6 bases, with 8 bases remaining between them. The CDR3 spans 12 residues. DNA for the CDR3: TGCAGCGTTGAGGGGGCGGCCGGGGAGCTGTTTTTT. Translating gives CSVEGAAGELFF.

The chain uses TRBV7-8 and TRBJ2-1, with D hard to call. The ends were cut back, 2 bases at V and 4 bases at J, with 3 bases in the middle. This CDR3 contains 12 residues. CDR1 and CDR2 from the germline V gene are SGHVS and FQNEAQ. CDR3 in DNA: TGTGCCAGCAGCTTATCGTACAATGAGCAGTTCTTC. Translated, it gives CASSLSYNEQFF.

The chain uses TRBV19 and TRBJ1-2, with D unclear. V lost 4 bases to trimming and J lost 3 bases, with 21 bases between them. Looked up from germline, CDR1 is LNHDA and CDR2 is SQIVND (reference sequence). The CDR3 is made up of 17 amino acids. The CDR3 protein is CASSTSSGFITDYGYTF. The CDR3 nucleotides read TGTGCCAGTAGTACCTCCTCGGGATTCATTACGGACTATGGCTACACCTTC. Supplemented by reference TRBV19 and TRBJ1-2, the full variable domain reads DGGITQSPKYLFRKEGQNVTLSCEQNLNHDAMYWYRQDPGQGLRLIYYSQIVNDFQKGDIAEGYSVSREKKESFPLTVTSAQKNPTAFYLCASSTSSGFITDYGYTFGSGTRLTVV.

The genes are TRBV5-4 and TRBJ1-1; 9 bases match TRBD1. V was pared by 4 bases and J by 5 bases, with 6 bases of the junction left unmatched. The germline CDR1 and CDR2 sequences are SGHNT and YYREEE (reference sequence). This CDR3 contains 14 residues. The DNA of the CDR3 is TGTGCCAGCAGCCTACAGGGGGCGGGTACTGAAGCTTTCTTT. Translation: CASSLQGAGTEAFF.

V and J are TRBV10-2 and TRBJ2-7, with 8 nucleotides matching TRBD1. The CDR3 spans 14 residues. Germline values: CDR1 WSHSY, CDR2 SAAADI. The J segment lost 9 bases and the V segment lost 7 bases, leaving 14 bases of the junction unmatched. This chain's CDR3 is CASMAGQALLRQYF. CDR3 in DNA: TGCGCCAGCATGGCGGGACAGGCATTGCTCCGGCAGTACTTC.

This chain joins TRBV27 and TRBJ1-1; TRBD1 agrees at 8 bases. The CDR3 runs to 15 residues. Germline CDR1 and CDR2: MNHEY and SMNVEV (reference sequence). The trim removed 5 bases at V and 3 bases at J, leaving 8 bases unmatched. The CDR3 coding sequence is TGTGCCAGCAGTCCCGGACAGGGAGAGGACACTGAAGCTTTCTTT. Translation gives CASSPGQGEDTEAFF.

The chain employs TRBV28 and TRBJ1-1; tentatively, D is TRBD1 (5 bases). The germline V gene has CDR1 MDHEN and CDR2 SYDVKM. The CDR3 sequence is 14 residues long. V gave up 8 bases and J gave up 7 bases, with 20 bases separating them. Here the CDR3 DNA reads TGTGCCAGCCTAAACCCATACAGGACTATTGAAGCTTTCTTT. This sequence encodes CASLNPYRTIEAFF.

The chain carries TRBV5-4 and TRBJ2-2; possibly TRBD1 for D (7 bases). This CDR3 is built from 16 residues. V dropped 0 bases and J dropped 7 bases, with 16 bases sitting between them. Germline values: CDR1 SGHNT, CDR2 YYREEE (reference sequence). CDR3 DNA: TGTGCCAGCAGCTTGGGCCGCGGGACAGCGTTCGGGGAGCTGTTTTTT. This translates into CASSLGRGTAFGELFF.

The chain joins TRBV27 to TRBJ1-5; 7 bases are a match to TRBD1. After removal of 6 bases from V and 0 bases from J, the junction contained 5 bases not matched to a gene. This CDR3 contains 15 residues. From germline, CDR1 is MNHEY and CDR2 SMNVEV (reference sequence). CDR3 region: CASSPDRDSNQPQHF. The CDR3 bases are TGTGCCAGCAGCCCAGACAGGGATAGCAATCAGCCCCAGCATTTT.

This chain uses TRBV5-4 with TRBJ2-5, with D perhaps matching TRBD1 (5 bases). Germline CDR1 SGHNT, CDR2 YYREEE (reference sequence). The CDR3 runs 15 residues. Trimming pared 0 bases from V and 4 bases from J, leaving 13 bases between. In DNA, the CDR3 is TGTGCCAGCAGCTTGGTAGGGGTTGGGATAGAGACCCAGTACTTC. Translating it yields CASSLVGVGIETQYF.

The rearrangement links TRBV5-5 to TRBJ1-2; D gene unclear. The CDR3 runs 13 residues. Germline assignment: CDR1 SGHKS and CDR2 YYEKEE (reference sequence). V lost 0 bases and J lost 6, with 9 bases in between. Here the CDR3 reads CASSLGEINGYTF. CDR3 bases: TGTGCCAGCAGCTTGGGGGAGATAAATGGCTACACCTTC.

A remark on this clone: The sample holds other DNA sequences that translate to the same CDR3. The rearrangement uses TRBV4-1 and TRBJ2-3; D possibly corresponds to TRBD2 (5 bases). The CDR3 has 14 amino acids. Germline CDR1 and CDR2: MGHRA and YSYEKL. Trimming took 3 bases from V and 2 from J, leaving 9 bases between them. The CDR3 DNA follows: TGCGCCAGCAGCCAGGCCGGGGACACAGATACGCAGTATTTT. Its protein product is CASSQAGDTDTQYF.

The V gene is TRBV15, the J gene TRBJ2-5; D is possibly TRBD2 (5 bases). Trimming removed 3 bases at V and 0 bases at J, with 5 bases between. Germline loops: CDR1 LNHNV, CDR2 YYDKDF (reference sequence). The CDR3 is made up of 13 amino acids. This chain's CDR3 is CATSSGDQETQYF. As DNA, the CDR3 is TGTGCCACCAGCAGCGGGGACCAAGAGACCCAGTACTTC.

By frequency, this clone registers medium-sized. V usage is TRBV7-9 and J usage is TRBJ1-4; 10 nucleotides match TRBD1. Per germline, CDR1 SEHNR and CDR2 FQNEAQ (reference sequence). The J segment lost 5 bases and the V segment lost 4 bases, leaving 10 bases of the junction unmatched. This CDR3 comprises 17 residues. The CDR3 loop reads CASSYGQGDMVNEKLFF. CDR3 nucleotides: TGTGCCAGCAGCTACGGACAGGGGGATATGGTGAATGAAAAACTGTTTTTT.

V gene TRBV5-8 combines with J gene TRBJ2-1, with 12 bases matching TRBD2. CDR3 length: 15 residues. From germline, CDR1 is SGHTS and CDR2 YDEGEE. V lost 5 bases and J lost 10; bases outside the gene matches: 10. The DNA of the CDR3 is TGTGCCAGCAGTCCTGGACTAGCGGGATCACGGGAGCAGTTCTTC. This sequence encodes CASSPGLAGSREQFF.